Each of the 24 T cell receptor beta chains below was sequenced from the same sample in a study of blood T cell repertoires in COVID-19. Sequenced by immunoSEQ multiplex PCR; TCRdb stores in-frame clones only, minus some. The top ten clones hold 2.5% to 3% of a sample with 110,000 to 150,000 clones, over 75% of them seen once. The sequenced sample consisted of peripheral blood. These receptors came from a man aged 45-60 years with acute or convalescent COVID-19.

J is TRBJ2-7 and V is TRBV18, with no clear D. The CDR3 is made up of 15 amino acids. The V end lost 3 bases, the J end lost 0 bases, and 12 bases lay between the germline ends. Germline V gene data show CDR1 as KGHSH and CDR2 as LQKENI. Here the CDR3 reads CASSPPRRNSYEQYF. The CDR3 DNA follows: TGTGCCAGCTCACCTCCTCGGCGGAACTCCTACGAGCAGTACTTC.

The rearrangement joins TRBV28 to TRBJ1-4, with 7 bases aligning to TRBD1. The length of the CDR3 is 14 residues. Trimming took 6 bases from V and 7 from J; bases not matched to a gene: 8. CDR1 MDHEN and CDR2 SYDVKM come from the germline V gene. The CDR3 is CASSTGQFFEKLFF. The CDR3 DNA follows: TGTGCCAGCAGCACGGGACAGTTTTTTGAAAAACTGTTTTTT.

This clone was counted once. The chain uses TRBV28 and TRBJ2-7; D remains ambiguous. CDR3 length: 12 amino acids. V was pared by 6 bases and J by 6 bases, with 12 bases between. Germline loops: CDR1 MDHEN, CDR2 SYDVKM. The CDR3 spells CASSPHAIEQYF. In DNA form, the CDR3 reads TGTGCCAGCAGCCCTCATGCGATCGAGCAGTACTTC.

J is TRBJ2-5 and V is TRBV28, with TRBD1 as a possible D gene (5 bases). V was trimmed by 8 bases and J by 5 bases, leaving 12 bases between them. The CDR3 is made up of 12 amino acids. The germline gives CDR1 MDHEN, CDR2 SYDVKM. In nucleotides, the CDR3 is TGTGCCAGCTGCAGGGTCGGGGAGACCCAGTACTTC. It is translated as CASCRVGETQYF.

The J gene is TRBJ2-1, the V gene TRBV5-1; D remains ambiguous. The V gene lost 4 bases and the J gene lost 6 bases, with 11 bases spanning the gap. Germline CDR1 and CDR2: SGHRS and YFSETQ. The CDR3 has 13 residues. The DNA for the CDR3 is TGCGCCAGCAGCCCTATGGTAGCCAATGAGCAGTTCTTC. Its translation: CASSPMVANEQFF.

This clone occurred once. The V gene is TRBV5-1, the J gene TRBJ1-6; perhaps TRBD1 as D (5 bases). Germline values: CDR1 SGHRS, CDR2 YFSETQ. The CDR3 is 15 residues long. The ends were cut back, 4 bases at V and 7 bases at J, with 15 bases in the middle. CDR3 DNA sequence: TGCGCCAGCAGCGGCAGGGTGGCAGAAAATTCACCCCTCCACTTT. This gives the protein CASSGRVAENSPLHF.

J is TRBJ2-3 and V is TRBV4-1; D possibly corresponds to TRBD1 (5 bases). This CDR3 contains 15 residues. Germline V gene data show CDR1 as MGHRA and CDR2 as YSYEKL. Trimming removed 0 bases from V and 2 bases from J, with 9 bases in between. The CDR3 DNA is TGCGCCAGCAGCCAAGATTGGGGCTTCACAGATACGCAGTATTTT. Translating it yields CASSQDWGFTDTQYF.

The CDR3 is CSASDRTNYGYTF. In DNA form, the CDR3 reads TGCAGTGCTAGTGACAGGACTAACTATGGCTACACCTTC. The chain combines TRBV20-1 with TRBJ1-2, with D possibly TRBD1 on 6 matching bases. Trimming removed 3 bases from V and 0 bases from J, with 8 bases in between. The CDR3 has 13 residues. Per germline, CDR1 DFQATT and CDR2 SNEGSKA (reference sequence).

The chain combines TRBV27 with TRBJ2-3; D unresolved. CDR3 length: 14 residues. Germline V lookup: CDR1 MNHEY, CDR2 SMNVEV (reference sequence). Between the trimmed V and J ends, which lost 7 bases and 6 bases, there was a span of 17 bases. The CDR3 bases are TGTGCCAGCAAGGTAGGATCGGCCGGGGATACGCAGTATTTT. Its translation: CASKVGSAGDTQYF.

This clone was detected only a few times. CDR3 amino acids: CASSYAGRGRRFEQYF. For the CDR3, the DNA is TGTGCCAGCAGTTACGCCGGGCGGGGGAGAAGGTTCGAGCAGTACTTC. The chain recombines TRBV6-5 with TRBJ2-7; 7 nucleotides agree with TRBD2. The CDR3 has 16 residues. Per germline, CDR1 MNHEY and CDR2 SVGAGI. V lost 2 bases and J lost 6; bases outside the gene matches: 13.

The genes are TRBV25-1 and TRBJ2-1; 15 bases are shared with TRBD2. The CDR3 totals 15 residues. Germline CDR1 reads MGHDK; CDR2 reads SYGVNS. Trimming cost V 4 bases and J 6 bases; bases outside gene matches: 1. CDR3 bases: TGTGCCAGCAGTGTGGGACTAGCGGGGGGCAATGAGCAGTTCTTC. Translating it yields CASSVGLAGGNEQFF.

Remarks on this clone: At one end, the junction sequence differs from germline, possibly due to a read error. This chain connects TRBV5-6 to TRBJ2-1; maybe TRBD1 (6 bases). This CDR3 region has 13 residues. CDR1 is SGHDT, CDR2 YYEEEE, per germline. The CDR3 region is CASSLRVDRVGIF. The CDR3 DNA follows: TGTGCCAGCAGCTTGAGAGTGGACAGAGTAGGGATCTTC.

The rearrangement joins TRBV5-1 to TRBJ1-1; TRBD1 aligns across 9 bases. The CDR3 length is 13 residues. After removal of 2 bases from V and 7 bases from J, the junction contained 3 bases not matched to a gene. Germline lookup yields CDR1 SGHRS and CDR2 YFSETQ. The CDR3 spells CASSLGTGFEAFF. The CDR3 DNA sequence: TGCGCCAGCAGCTTAGGGACAGGGTTTGAAGCTTTCTTT. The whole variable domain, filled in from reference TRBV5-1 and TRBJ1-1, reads KAGVTQTPRYLIKTRGQQVTLSCSPISGHRSVSWYQQTPGQGLQFLFEYFSETQRNKGNFPGRFSGRQFSNSRSEMNVSTLELGDSALYLCASSLGTGFEAFFGQGTRLTVV.

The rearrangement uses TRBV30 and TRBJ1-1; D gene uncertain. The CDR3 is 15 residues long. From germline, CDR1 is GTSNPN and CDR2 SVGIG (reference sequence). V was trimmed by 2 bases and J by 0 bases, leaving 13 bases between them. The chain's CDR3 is CAWSMHPTMNTEAFF. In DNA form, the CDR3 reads TGTGCCTGGAGTATGCATCCTACCATGAACACTGAAGCTTTCTTT.

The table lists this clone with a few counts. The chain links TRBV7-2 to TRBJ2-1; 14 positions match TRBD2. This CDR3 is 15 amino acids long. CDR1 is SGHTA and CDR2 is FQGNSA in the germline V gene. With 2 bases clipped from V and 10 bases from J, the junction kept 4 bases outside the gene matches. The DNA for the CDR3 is TGTGCCAGCAGCTTACTCCGGACTAGCGGGGGGGAGCAGTTCTTC. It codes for CASSLLRTSGGEQFF.

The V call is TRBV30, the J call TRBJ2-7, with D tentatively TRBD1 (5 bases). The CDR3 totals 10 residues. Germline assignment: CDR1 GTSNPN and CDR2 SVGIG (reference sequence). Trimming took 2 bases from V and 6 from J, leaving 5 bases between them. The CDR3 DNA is TGTGCCTGGAGTAGGGGCGAGCAGTACTTC. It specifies CAWSRGEQYF.

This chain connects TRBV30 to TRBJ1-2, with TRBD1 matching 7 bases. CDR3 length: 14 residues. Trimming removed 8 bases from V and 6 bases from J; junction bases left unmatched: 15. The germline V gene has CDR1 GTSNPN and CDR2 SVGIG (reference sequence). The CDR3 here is CARNNRGLDNGYTF. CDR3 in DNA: TGTGCCCGAAACAACAGGGGCTTGGACAATGGCTACACCTTC.

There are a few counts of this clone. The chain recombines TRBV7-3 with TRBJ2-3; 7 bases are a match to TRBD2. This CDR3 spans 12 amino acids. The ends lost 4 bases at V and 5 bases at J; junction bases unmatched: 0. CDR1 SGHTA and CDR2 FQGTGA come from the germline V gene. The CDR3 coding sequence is TGTGCCAGCAGCTCGGGAGGAGATACGCAGTATTTT. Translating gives CASSSGGDTQYF.

In nucleotides, the CDR3 is TGTGCCACCAGTGAGGGTGACAGGAGGCATACGCAGTATTTT. It yields the protein CATSEGDRRHTQYF. The gene calls are TRBV24-1 and TRBJ2-3; tentatively, D is TRBD1 (6 bases). Trimming shortened V by 4 bases and J by 7 bases, and 14 bases separated the two germline ends. The CDR3 runs to 14 residues. Germline loops: CDR1 KGHDR, CDR2 SFDVKD.

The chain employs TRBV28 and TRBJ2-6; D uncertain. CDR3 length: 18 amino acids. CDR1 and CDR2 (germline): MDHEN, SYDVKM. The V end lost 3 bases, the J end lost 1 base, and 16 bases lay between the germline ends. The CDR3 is CASSFAGSPLSGANVLTF. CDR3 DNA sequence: TGTGCCAGCAGTTTTGCAGGCAGTCCCTTATCTGGGGCCAACGTCCTGACTTTC.

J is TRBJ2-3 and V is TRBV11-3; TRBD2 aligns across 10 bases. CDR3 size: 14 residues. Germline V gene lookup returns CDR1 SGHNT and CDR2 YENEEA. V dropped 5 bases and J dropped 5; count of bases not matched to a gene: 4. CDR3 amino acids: CASSPGLAVDTQYF. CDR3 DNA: TGTGCCAGCAGCCCCGGACTAGCGGTAGATACGCAGTATTTT.

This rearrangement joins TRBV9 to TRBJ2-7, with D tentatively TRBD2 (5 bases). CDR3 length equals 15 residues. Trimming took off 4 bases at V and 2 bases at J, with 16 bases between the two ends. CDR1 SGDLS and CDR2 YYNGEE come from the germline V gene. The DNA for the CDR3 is TGTGCCAGCAGCCCCACCTCGGTAGCGACCTACGAGCAGTACTTC. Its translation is CASSPTSVATYEQYF.

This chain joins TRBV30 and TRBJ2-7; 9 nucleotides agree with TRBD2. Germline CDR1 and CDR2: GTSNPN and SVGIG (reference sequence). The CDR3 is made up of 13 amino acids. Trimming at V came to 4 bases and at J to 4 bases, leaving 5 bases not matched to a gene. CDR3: CAWIRAGGYEQYF. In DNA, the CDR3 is TGTGCCTGGATAAGAGCGGGGGGATACGAGCAGTACTTC.

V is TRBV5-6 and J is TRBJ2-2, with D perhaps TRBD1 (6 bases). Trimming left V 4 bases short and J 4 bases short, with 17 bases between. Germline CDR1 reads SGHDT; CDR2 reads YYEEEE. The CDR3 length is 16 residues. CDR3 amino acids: CASSRPGRGSTGELFF. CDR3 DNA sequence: TGTGCCAGCAGCCGCCCCGGCAGGGGATCCACCGGGGAGCTGTTTTTT.